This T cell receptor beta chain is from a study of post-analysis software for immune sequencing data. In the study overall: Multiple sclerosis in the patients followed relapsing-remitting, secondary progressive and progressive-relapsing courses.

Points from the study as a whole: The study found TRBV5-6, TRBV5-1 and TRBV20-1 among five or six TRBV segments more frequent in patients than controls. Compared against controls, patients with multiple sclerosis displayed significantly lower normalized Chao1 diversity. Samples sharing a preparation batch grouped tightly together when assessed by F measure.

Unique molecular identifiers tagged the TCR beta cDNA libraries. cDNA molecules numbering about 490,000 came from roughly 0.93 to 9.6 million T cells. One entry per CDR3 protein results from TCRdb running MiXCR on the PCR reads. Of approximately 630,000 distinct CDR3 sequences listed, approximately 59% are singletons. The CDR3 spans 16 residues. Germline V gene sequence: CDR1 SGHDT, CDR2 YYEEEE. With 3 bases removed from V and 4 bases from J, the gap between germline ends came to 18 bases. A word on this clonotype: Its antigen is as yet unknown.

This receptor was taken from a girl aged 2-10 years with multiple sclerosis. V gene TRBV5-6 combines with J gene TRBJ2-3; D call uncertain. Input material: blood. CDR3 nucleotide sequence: TGTGCCAGCAGCTCGGGTCATACCCTAACGGCAGATACGCAGTATTTT. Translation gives CASSSGHTLTADTQYF.